The sequence of this T cell receptor beta chain was determined in a study of blood T cell repertoires in COVID-19. J was trimmed by 5 bases and V by 4 bases; bases with no gene match: 9. Germline assignment: CDR1 SGHAT and CDR2 FQDESV (reference sequence). The CDR3 extends over 16 amino acids. Using immunoSEQ multiplex PCR, the repertoire was profiled, and TCRdb retains in-frame clones only, with some absent. The sample carries approximately 82,000 clones, around 83% recorded once. The chain combines TRBV11-1 with TRBJ2-5; TRBD2 matches 11 bases. Material: peripheral blood. This sequence was found in a woman aged 55-69 years with acute or convalescent COVID-19. This CDR3 reads CASSSLAGGLVETQYF. CDR3 DNA: TGTGCCAGCAGCTCATTAGCGGGGGGGCTCGTGGAGACCCAGTACTTC.